Given below is one T cell receptor beta chain in context. Its antigen is currently not known. No much larger clonotype is one base removed from it; base qualities were not supplied. CDR1 and CDR2, per the germline V gene, are MGHDK and SYGVNS. The junction shows trimming of 4 bases on V and 2 bases on J, plus 3 bases between the germline ends. The cysteine opens and the phenylalanine closes a CDR3 of 12 amino acids. The read is trimmed to its CDR3 DNA, 36 bases read in frame from base 1. This entry belongs to a study of blood T cell repertoires in COVID-19 (TCRdb year 2020). Notes on the research overall: Samples from collaborators originated in the United States, Italy and Spain and spanned both the acute and convalescent phases of COVID-19. The prospective study material was composed of cDNA or gDNA derived from T cells, B-cell-depleted T cells, or PBMCs. Deeply sampled blood TCRbeta repertoires from subjects exposed to, actively infected with, or recovered from COVID-19 were included in the dataset. The repertoires were released in a freely available public database meant as a resource for research on the immune response to SARS-CoV-2. The samples were drawn from two sources: the first 160 participants of the ongoing ImmuneRACE study, and over 1,000 subjects contributed by 6 global collaborators. Nearly every sample came with metadata listing a de-identified subject ID, COVID-19 status, age in years and sex. Where available, HLA class I and class II types were taken from metadata supplied by the sample provider and were not determined by assay-based typing.

Each collaborating institution followed its own protocols to collect whole blood in K2EDTA tubes. For TCRbeta analysis, collaborator samples were shipped as frozen whole blood, as isolated PBMCs, or as DNA extracted from either sample type. TCRbeta CDR3 regions were amplified from genomic DNA using the immunoSEQ Assay, a bias-controlled multiplex PCR. Under the source paper's analysis protocol: The number of nucleated cells in each sample was estimated by amplification of reference gene primers within the assay. To quantify the absolute abundance of each unique TCRbeta CDR3 rearrangement, sequence reads were collapsed and filtered. For each sample, productive Simpson clonality was calculated as the square root of Simpson's diversity index over productive rearrangements. TCRdb re-hosts the immuneACCESS table, in-frame sequences only. Its copies lack some clones; in the studies checked, an unresolved V gene accounts for under half of them, and the cause for the rest is not known. V, J and clone size are taken as reported in that table, and D and trimming were inferred from the DNA itself. The sample table shows about 35,000 clones, and about 86% are seen once. The top ten hold roughly 5% of the sample.

The paper as a whole reports these results and caveats: Clinical and demographic metadata were provided uncurated, with the amount varying by source and participant.

Specimen: peripheral blood. The sequence joins TRBV25-1 to TRBJ2-1; no D gene call is confident. This clonotype was obtained from a woman in her 70s with active COVID-19. The nucleotide sequence is given as TGTGCCAGCAGTGGTACCTACAATGAGCAGTTCTTC. It is translated as CASSGTYNEQFF.